The T cell receptor beta chain described here comes from a study of T cells in Graves' hyperthyroidism and ophthalmopathy (dated 2019 in TCRdb). Looking at the study overall: Peripheral blood was collected at initial diagnosis, before any treatment. TCR V-J signatures able to tell the groups apart were searched for in a discovery cohort of 90 to 100 patients, of whom over 40 had Graves' ophthalmopathy and some 60 had stable Graves' hyperthyroidism. An independent validation cohort of around 19 hyperthyroidism patients and over 15 patients who later progressed to ophthalmopathy tested prospective prediction of ophthalmopathy. The approximately 98 discovery patients were randomly divided into training and test sets at a 7:3 ratio. In addition, the study compared T-cell repertoires in thyroid tissue and in blood from 6 or 7 Graves' hyperthyroidism patients. After blood sampling, hyperthyroidism patients were treated with methimazole at a starting dose of 30 mg daily, and ophthalmopathy patients were treated with high-dose intravenous methylprednisolone. The paper reports TCR Vbeta CDR3 sequencing of approximately 140 peripheral blood samples: fewer than 50 ophthalmopathy, 70 to 85 hyperthyroidism and around 17 progressor patients.

Amplification of TCR beta CDR3 regions was carried out from RNA transcripts. The TCR CDR3 was subjected to a first round of RT-PCR using the HTBI primer set and the Qiagen OneStep RT-PCR kit. Libraries were constructed in a second round of multiplex PCR, after which size selection and purification were carried out. Libraries were sequenced paired-end with 100 bp reads on an Illumina HiSeq2000. On the authors' methods: SOAPnuke was used to process the raw data, throwing out any read that contained adapters or uncalled bases, had a mean Phred below 15, or lacked an exact constant-primer or identifier match. High-quality paired reads were merged using COPE v1.2.5, and each unique nucleotide sequence was defined as a clonotype. MiTCR v1.1 was used to align the clonotypes against IMGT TRBV, TRBD and TRBJ reference segments. The analysis was restricted to V-J combinations with a frequency above 0.0001, which together covered 99.2% of the repertoires. The TCS score was defined as F50 (clonal expansion) divided by E x V (chaos), with BLOSUM62-based TCRdist calculated between CDR3 peptides within each V-J. Welch's t-statistics and random forest reduced around 510 V-J features to roughly 13, which were used in a naive Bayes classifier (R e1071). Through fastp at Q25 and MiXCR, TCRdb rebuilt clones from the public reads, retaining in-frame beta chains. CDR3 protein sequences are deduplicated, and each keeps its most common genes and DNA. The authors' filters were not applied to this entry. Counted in this sample were 300,000 to 450,000 distinct CDR3 sequences; approximately 15% of them appeared once. The ten biggest clones cover roughly 20% of the sample.

This clonotype was found a few times. This receptor's antigen is unknown. No base qualities exist here, and no much larger clone lies one base off it. Hyperthyroidism patients were newly diagnosed, with disease duration under 2 months, and aged 18 to 65 years. Any patient with an uncontrolled infection, another autoimmune disease, pregnancy or lactation was excluded. Diagnoses relied on clinical symptoms, serum thyroxine and TRAb, thyroid ultrasound and orbital computed tomography. Blood from progressor patients was drawn when they were first diagnosed with hyperthyroidism, before any ophthalmopathy symptoms appeared. Ficoll-Paque density gradient centrifugation was used to isolate PBMCs from under 11 ml of fresh peripheral blood. Progressor patients were first diagnosed with Graves' hyperthyroidism and then developed ophthalmopathy during follow-up. Trizol reagent was used to extract total RNA, and RNA quality was then checked on an Agilent 2100 Bioanalyzer.

Broader findings and caveats from the paper: A model built on a 13 V-J signature distinguished ophthalmopathy from stable hyperthyroidism, reaching about 88% sensitivity and 81.08% specificity in cross-validation and 80%/75% in testing. Sample size was not statistically predetermined, and blinding of investigators to group allocation was not performed. In validation, progression to ophthalmopathy was predicted by the model with roughly 69% sensitivity and about 72% specificity, a median of roughly 6.4 months before onset. Most expanded thyroid clonotypes (frequency above 0.001) were also found in blood, which suggests that blood repertoires may mirror thyroid immune responses.

The origin of this receptor is a man between 25 and 39 years old with Graves' hyperthyroidism that later progressed to Graves' ophthalmopathy. Sequencing used blood.

The DNA sequence reads TGCGCCAGCAGCCAAGGTCCAGCGGGGGGAGTAGATACGCAGTATTTT. It specifies CASSQGPAGGVDTQYF. The chain was built from TRBV4-1 and TRBJ2-3; 9 middle bases align to TRBD2. CDR1 and CDR2 (MGHRA, YSYEKL) derive from the germline V gene. From its cysteine to its phenylalanine, the CDR3 spans 16 amino acids. The sequence is cut down to CDR3 DNA, 48 bases in frame from base 1. The germline V end is reduced by 1 base and the J end by 5 bases; junction bases left unmatched: 7.